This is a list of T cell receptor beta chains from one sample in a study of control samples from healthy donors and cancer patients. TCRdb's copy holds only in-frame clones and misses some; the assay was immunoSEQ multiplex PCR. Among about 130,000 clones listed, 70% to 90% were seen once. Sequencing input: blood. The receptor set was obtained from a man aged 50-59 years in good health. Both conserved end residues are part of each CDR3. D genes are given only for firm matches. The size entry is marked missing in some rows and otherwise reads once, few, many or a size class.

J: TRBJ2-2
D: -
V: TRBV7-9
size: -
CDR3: CASSLDLSTGELFF
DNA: TGTGCCAGCAGCTTAGACCTCAGTACCGGGGAGCTGTTTTTT

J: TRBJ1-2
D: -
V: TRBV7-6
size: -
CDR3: CASGYSGTPDYTF
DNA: TGTGCCAGCGGGTACTCCGGGACACCTGACTACACCTTC

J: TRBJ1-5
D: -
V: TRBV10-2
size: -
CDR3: CASSVSRRDQPQHF
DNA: TGCGCCAGCAGTGTAAGTCGCCGAGATCAGCCCCAGCATTTT

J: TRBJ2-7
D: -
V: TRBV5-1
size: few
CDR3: CASSLLASYEQYF
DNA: TGCGCCAGCAGCTTACTTGCCTCCTACGAGCAGTACTTC

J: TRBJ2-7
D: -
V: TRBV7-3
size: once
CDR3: CAPTGHEQYF
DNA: TGTGCCCCTACGGGCCACGAGCAGTACTTC

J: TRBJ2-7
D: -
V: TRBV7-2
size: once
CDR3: CASSLGGPQGREQYF
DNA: TGTGCCAGCAGCTTAGGCGGCCCCCAGGGGCGCGAGCAGTACTTC

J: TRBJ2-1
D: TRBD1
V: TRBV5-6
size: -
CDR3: CASSWDRGSGEQFF
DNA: TGTGCCAGCAGCTGGGACAGGGGCTCGGGTGAGCAGTTCTTC

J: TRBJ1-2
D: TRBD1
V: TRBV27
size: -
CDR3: CASSPYDRGRGYTF
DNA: TGTGCCAGCAGCCCTTATGACAGGGGCAGAGGCTACACCTTC

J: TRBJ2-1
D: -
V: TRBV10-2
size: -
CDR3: CASSVSTAAFNEQFF
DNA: TGCGCCAGCAGTGTCTCTACGGCGGCTTTCAATGAGCAGTTCTTC

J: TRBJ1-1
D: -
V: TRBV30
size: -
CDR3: CAWSVLIQAEAFF
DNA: TGTGCCTGGAGTGTACTAATTCAGGCTGAAGCTTTCTTT

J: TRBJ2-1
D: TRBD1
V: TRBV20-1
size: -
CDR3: CSARTGVEQFF
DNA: TGCAGTGCTCGAACAGGGGTTGAGCAGTTCTTC

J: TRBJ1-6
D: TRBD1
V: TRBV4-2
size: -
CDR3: CASSLAPTTGTGFSPLHF
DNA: TGTGCCAGCAGCCTCGCTCCGACGACCGGGACAGGTTTTTCACCCCTCCACTTT

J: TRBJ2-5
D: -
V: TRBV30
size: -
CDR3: CAWSGTVQETQYF
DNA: TGTGCCTGGAGTGGAACAGTCCAAGAGACCCAGTACTTC

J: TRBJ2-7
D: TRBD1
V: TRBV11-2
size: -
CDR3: CASSYGTGIFEQYF
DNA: TGTGCCAGCAGCTACGGGACAGGGATTTTCGAGCAGTACTTC

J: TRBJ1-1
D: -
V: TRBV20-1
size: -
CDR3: CSDEGGGAFF
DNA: TGCAGTGACGAGGGGGGAGGAGCTTTCTTT

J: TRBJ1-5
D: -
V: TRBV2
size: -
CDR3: CASSEVTRGNQPQHF
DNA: TGTGCCAGCAGTGAAGTAACTCGGGGCAATCAGCCCCAGCATTTT

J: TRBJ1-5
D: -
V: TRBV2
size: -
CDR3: CASLGLGSNQPQHF
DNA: TGTGCCAGCCTCGGCTTGGGGAGCAATCAGCCCCAGCATTTT

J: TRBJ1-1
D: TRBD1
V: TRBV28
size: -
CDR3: CASRYDRVSTEAFF
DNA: TGTGCCAGCAGATATGACAGGGTTTCCACTGAAGCTTTCTTT

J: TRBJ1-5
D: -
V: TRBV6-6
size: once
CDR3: CASSYSPGGNQPQHF
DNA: TGTGCCAGCAGTTACTCGCCGGGGGGCAATCAGCCCCAGCATTTT

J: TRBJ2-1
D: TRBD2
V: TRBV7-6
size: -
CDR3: CASSLVRGGLNEQFF
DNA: TGTGCCAGCAGCTTAGTTCGGGGGGGGCTCAATGAGCAGTTCTTC

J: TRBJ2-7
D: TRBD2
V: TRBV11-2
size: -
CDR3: CASSFPGGAADEQYF
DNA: TGTGCCAGCAGCTTCCCCGGGGGGGCCGCGGACGAGCAGTACTTC

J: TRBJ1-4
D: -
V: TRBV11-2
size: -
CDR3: CASSLPGLEKLFF
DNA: TGTGCCAGCAGCTTACCGGGCTTGGAAAAACTGTTTTTT

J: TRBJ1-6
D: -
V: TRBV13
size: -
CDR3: CASSTGTYNSPLHF
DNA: TGTGCCAGCAGCACGGGGACCTATAATTCACCCCTCCACTTT

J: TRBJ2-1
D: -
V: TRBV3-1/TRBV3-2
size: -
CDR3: CASSQSTSAYNEQFF
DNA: TGTGCCAGCAGCCAATCGACCAGTGCATACAATGAGCAGTTCTTC

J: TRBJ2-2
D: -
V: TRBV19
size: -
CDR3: CASSIRGTGELFF
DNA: TGTGCCAGTAGTATAAGGGGCACCGGGGAGCTGTTTTTT

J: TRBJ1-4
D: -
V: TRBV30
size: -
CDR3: CAWTYGMGGINEKLFF
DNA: TGTGCCTGGACCTACGGTATGGGGGGCATTAATGAAAAACTGTTTTTT

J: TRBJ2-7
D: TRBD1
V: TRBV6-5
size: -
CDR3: CATDRTGGTYEQYF
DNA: TGTGCCACTGACAGGACAGGGGGGACCTACGAGCAGTACTTC

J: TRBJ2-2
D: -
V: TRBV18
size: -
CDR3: CASSPSQNRNTGELFF
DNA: TGTGCCAGCTCACCATCCCAAAATCGAAACACCGGGGAGCTGTTTTTT

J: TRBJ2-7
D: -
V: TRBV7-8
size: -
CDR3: CASSLVWEDVSSYEQYF
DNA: TGTGCCAGCAGCTTAGTATGGGAGGACGTTAGCTCCTACGAGCAGTACTTC

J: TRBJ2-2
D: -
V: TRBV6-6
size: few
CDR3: CASSRLGQGYTGELFF
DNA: TGTGCCAGCAGTCGCCTTGGCCAGGGATACACCGGGGAGCTGTTTTTT

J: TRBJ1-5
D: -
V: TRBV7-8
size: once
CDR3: CASRPRGENSNQPQHF
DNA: TGTGCCAGCAGACCCCGGGGCGAGAATAGCAATCAGCCCCAGCATTTT

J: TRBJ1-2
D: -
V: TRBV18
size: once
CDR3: CASSPPQERLGYTF
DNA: TGTGCCAGCTCACCACCACAAGAACGGCTTGGCTACACCTTC

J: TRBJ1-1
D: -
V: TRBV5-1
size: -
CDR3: CASSSQQGNTEAFF
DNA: TGCGCCAGCAGCTCCCAACAGGGCAACACTGAAGCTTTCTTT

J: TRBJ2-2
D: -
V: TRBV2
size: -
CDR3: CASGYTGELFF
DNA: TGTGCCAGCGGCTACACCGGGGAGCTGTTTTTT

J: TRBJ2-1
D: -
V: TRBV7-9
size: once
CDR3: CASSFGTGAWEQFF
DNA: TGTGCCAGCAGCTTCGGGACGGGGGCATGGGAGCAGTTCTTC

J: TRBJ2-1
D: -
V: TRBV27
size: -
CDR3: CASTWQQGYNEQFF
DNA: TGTGCCAGCACCTGGCAACAGGGCTACAATGAGCAGTTCTTC

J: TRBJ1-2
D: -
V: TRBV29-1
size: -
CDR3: CSVEDTDLIVGYTF
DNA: TGCAGCGTTGAAGATACGGACCTTATCGTGGGCTACACCTTC

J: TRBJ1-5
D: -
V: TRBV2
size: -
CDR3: CASGDTSTNQPQHF
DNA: TGTGCCTCGGGGGACACCAGCACCAATCAGCCCCAGCATTTT

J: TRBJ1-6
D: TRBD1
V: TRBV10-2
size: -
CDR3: CASSTGTGGWGNSPLHF
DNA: TGCGCCAGCAGTACCGGGACAGGGGGCTGGGGTAATTCACCCCTCCACTTT

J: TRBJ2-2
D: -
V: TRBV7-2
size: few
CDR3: CASSLRGFGQLFF
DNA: TGTGCCAGCAGCTTAAGAGGGTTTGGGCAGCTGTTTTTT

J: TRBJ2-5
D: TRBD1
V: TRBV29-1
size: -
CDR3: CSGQQGNQETQYF
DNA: TGCAGCGGTCAACAGGGGAACCAAGAGACCCAGTACTTC

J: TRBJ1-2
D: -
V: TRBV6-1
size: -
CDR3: CASSERAGDYGYTF
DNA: TGTGCCAGCAGTGAAAGGGCAGGAGACTATGGCTACACCTTC

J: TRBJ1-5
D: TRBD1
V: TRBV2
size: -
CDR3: CASSASLDRAGSQHF
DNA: TGTGCCAGCAGTGCCTCTCTCGACAGGGCTGGATCCCAGCATTTT

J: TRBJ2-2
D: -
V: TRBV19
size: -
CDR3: CASRGDAANTGELFF
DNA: TGTGCCAGTAGGGGGGACGCCGCGAACACCGGGGAGCTGTTTTTT

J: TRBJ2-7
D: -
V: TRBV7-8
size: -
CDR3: CASSLVGHKTYEQYF
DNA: TGTGCCAGCAGCTTAGTGGGGCACAAAACCTACGAGCAGTACTTC

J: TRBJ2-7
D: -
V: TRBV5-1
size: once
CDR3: CASSYGEKFGQYF
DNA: TGCGCCAGCAGTTACGGCGAGAAGTTTGGGCAGTACTTC

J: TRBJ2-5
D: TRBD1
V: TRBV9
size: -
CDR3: CASSVGDRTQETQYF
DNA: TGTGCCAGCAGCGTAGGGGACAGGACACAAGAGACCCAGTACTTC

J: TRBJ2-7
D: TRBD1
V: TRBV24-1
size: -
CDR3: CATSDRATGAYEQYF
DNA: TGTGCCACCAGTGATAGAGCTACAGGGGCCTACGAGCAGTACTTC

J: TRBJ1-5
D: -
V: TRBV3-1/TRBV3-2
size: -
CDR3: CASSDGLSQNQPQHF
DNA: TGTGCCAGCAGCGACGGACTCTCCCAAAATCAGCCCCAGCATTTT

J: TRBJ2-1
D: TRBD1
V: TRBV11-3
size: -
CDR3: CASSPSDRRYNEQFF
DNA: TGTGCCAGCAGCCCCTCGGACAGGCGTTACAATGAGCAGTTCTTC

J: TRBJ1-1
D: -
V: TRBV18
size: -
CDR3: CASSPLISSGGNTEAFF
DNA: TGTGCCAGCTCACCCCTTATTAGCTCAGGCGGGAACACTGAAGCTTTCTTT

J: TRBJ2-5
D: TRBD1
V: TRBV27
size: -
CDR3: CASSGPGTGEETQYF
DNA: TGTGCCAGCAGCGGACCCGGGACAGGGGAAGAGACCCAGTACTTC